Sequencing of this T cell receptor beta chain was carried out in a study of cytomegalovirus exposure and HLA in healthy donors. Vbeta (60) and Jbeta (13) primers were used in the PCR. Measured with immunoSEQ multiplex PCR; TCRdb has only the in-frame clones, and not every one. The sample consists of under 150,000 clones, 75% to 85% of them appearing once. Only one count was recorded for this clone. This CDR3 region has 16 residues. J was trimmed by 2 bases and V by 2 bases; bases with no gene match: 6. Germline CDR1 and CDR2: MGHRA and YSYEKL. The sample was PBMCs. This chain connects TRBV4-1 to TRBJ2-1; TRBD1 agrees at 7 bases. This clonotype was obtained from a man aged 25-40 years in good health and CMV-seronegative. CDR3 protein: CASSQQQGSPYNEQFF. In nucleotides, the CDR3 is TGCGCCAGCAGCCAACAACAGGGGAGCCCCTACAATGAGCAGTTCTTC.